This T cell receptor beta chain was sequenced during a study of T cells in Graves' hyperthyroidism and ophthalmopathy. The study's findings and limits: A model of 13 V-J pairs discriminated ophthalmopathy from stable hyperthyroidism. Most thyroid clonotypes expanded above 0.001 were also detected in blood.

This clonotype was seen more than once but under ten times. Its antigen is undetermined. A junction end diverges from the germline sequence, so it may reflect a read error. At first hyperthyroidism diagnosis, before any ophthalmopathy symptoms, the blood sample was collected. Germline CDR1 is MNHEY and CDR2 is SVGEGT. This CDR3 comprises 16 residues. Researchers amplified the TCR beta CDR3 regions from RNA transcripts. The HTBI primer set drove a first-round RT-PCR of the TCR CDR3. TCRdb redid the calling of the multiplex PCR reads with MiXCR, one entry per CDR3 protein. The profile covers more than 300,000 distinct CDR3 sequences, with about 18% appearing a single time and around a third taken by the ten largest.

This TCR derives from a woman aged 25 to 39 with Graves' hyperthyroidism that later progressed to Graves' ophthalmopathy. V gene TRBV6-2 or TRBV6-3 combines with J gene TRBJ1-3, with a tentative D call TRBD1 (6 bases). The sequenced sample was blood. CDR3 protein: CASSSTGASSGNAIYF. The CDR3, as DNA: TGTGCCAGCAGTTCGACAGGTGCCTCCTCTGGAAACGCCATATATTTT.